The 16 T cell receptor beta chains given below trace back to one sample, sequenced in a study of cytomegalovirus exposure and HLA in healthy donors. Primers for the PCR totalled 60 Vbeta and 13 Jbeta. Sequencing was performed with immunoSEQ multiplex PCR; in TCRdb, only in-frame clones are kept and a portion is missing. Of roughly 71,000 clones listed, 60% to 75% are singletons. The sample comprised PBMCs. The receptor set was obtained from a man in his forties in good health and CMV-seropositive.

This chain links TRBV5-1 with TRBJ2-5; TRBD2 aligns across 15 bases. CDR1 SGHRS and CDR2 YFSETQ come from the germline V gene. The CDR3 consists of 16 residues. J gave up 6 bases and V 1 base, and 4 bases lay outside the gene matches. The CDR3 region is CASSLRGLAGGQTQYF. As DNA, the CDR3 is TGCGCCAGCAGCTTGCGAGGACTAGCGGGGGGGCAGACCCAGTACTTC.

This clone was seen more than once but under ten times. The rearrangement uses TRBV19 and TRBJ1-5; D remains unclear. Germline-derived CDR1 and CDR2 are LNHDA and SQIVND (reference sequence). Between the trimmed V and J ends, which lost 0 bases and 3 bases, there was a span of 9 bases. This CDR3 is 15 amino acids long. The CDR3 DNA reads TGTGCCAGTAGTATAGAGGGAGGGCACAATCAGCCCCAGCATTTT. It encodes CASSIEGGHNQPQHF. The complete variable domain, with remaining parts taken from reference TRBV19 and TRBJ1-5, reads DGGITQSPKYLFRKEGQNVTLSCEQNLNHDAMYWYRQDPGQGLRLIYYSQIVNDFQKGDIAEGYSVSREKKESFPLTVTSAQKNPTAFYLCASSIEGGHNQPQHFGDGTRLSIL.

The J gene is TRBJ1-5, the V gene TRBV7-8, with a tentative D call TRBD1 (6 bases). The CDR3 totals 15 residues. Per germline, CDR1 SGHVS and CDR2 FQNEAQ. V dropped 4 bases and J dropped 2 bases, with 12 bases sitting between them. The CDR3 is CASSSNRVGNQPQHF. CDR3 sequence (DNA): TGTGCCAGCAGCTCAAACAGGGTTGGCAATCAGCCCCAGCATTTT.

This clone was observed a handful of times. The V gene is TRBV10-3, the J gene TRBJ2-3, with TRBD1 matching 9 bases. The CDR3 is 15 residues long. With 0 bases clipped from V and 9 bases from J, the junction kept 7 bases outside the gene matches. The germline CDR1 and CDR2 sequences are ENHRY and SYGVKD. The CDR3 loop reads CAISESGQGPRTQYF. CDR3 sequence (DNA): TGTGCCATCAGTGAGTCTGGACAGGGGCCGCGGACGCAGTATTTT.

This chain links TRBV9 with TRBJ2-3; TRBD1 matches 8 bases. Trimming at V came to 4 bases and at J to 5 bases, leaving 9 bases not matched to a gene. Germline V lookup: CDR1 SGDLS, CDR2 YYNGEE. CDR3 length: 15 amino acids. The CDR3 DNA reads as TGTGCCAGCAGCAGAGAACAGGGGGTTCGAGATACGCAGTATTTT. Amino acid sequence: CASSREQGVRDTQYF.

The chain has TRBV5-1 and TRBJ2-7, with TRBD2 as a possible D gene (6 bases). Trimming pared 7 bases from V and 7 bases from J, leaving 21 bases between. Germline V gives CDR1 SGHRS, CDR2 YFSETQ. The length of the CDR3 is 14 residues. The CDR3 is CASQSVQGGFEQYF. The CDR3 DNA reads as TGCGCCAGCCAAAGTGTCCAGGGAGGCTTTGAGCAGTACTTC.

The sample holds one count of this clone. Mismatch with germline at one junction end may stem from a read error. Other DNA sequences from this sample encode an identical CDR3 as well. The rearrangement links TRBV5-1 to TRBJ1-2; 11 bases agree with TRBD1. Germline lookup yields CDR1 SGHRS and CDR2 YFSETQ. This CDR3 has 14 residues. The CDR3 reads CASSLGTGGYGYTF. The CDR3 DNA sequence: TGCGCCAGCAGCTTGGGGACAGGGGGCTATGGCTACACATTC.

This chain uses TRBV9 with TRBJ1-3; the D is unclear. The V end lost 3 bases, the J end lost 4 bases, and 14 bases lay between the germline ends. Per the germline V gene, CDR1 is SGDLS and CDR2 is YYNGEE. This CDR3 has 15 amino acids. The DNA for the CDR3 is TGTGCCAGCAGCGCACTGCCATCTCTGGGAAACACCATATATTTT. It is translated as CASSALPSLGNTIYF.

A single count supports this clone. The chain is built from TRBV27 and TRBJ1-6, with TRBD1 as a possible D gene (6 bases). This CDR3 comprises 14 residues. CDR1 is MNHEY, CDR2 SMNVEV, per germline (reference sequence). The ends were cut back, 7 bases at V and 8 bases at J, with 15 bases in the middle. The DNA for the CDR3 is TGTGCCAGCAAAAGGGGGACAACTTATTCACCCCTCCACTTT. This codes for CASKRGTTYSPLHF.

The V call is TRBV6-4, the J call TRBJ2-2; 8 bases are a match to TRBD2. The CDR3 spans 14 residues. V lost 6 bases to trimming and J lost 6 bases; unmatched junction nucleotides: 6. Germline lookup yields CDR1 MRHNA and CDR2 SNTAGT. Here the CDR3 reads CASRRTSWAGELFF. Here the CDR3 DNA reads TGTGCCAGCAGGCGGACTAGCTGGGCCGGGGAGCTGTTTTTT.

V is TRBV30 and J is TRBJ1-4, with TRBD1 matching over 11 bases. The CDR3 consists of 15 residues. Germline lookup yields CDR1 GTSNPN and CDR2 SVGIG (reference sequence). Germline trimming cut 0 bases from V and 7 bases from J; bases unmatched to any gene: 4. The CDR3 spells CAWSVLGQGAEKLFF. In nucleotides, the CDR3 is TGTGCCTGGAGTGTACTAGGACAGGGGGCTGAAAAACTGTTTTTT.

The chain has TRBV4-2 and TRBJ2-7; 9 nucleotides align to TRBD2. The CDR3 length is 15 residues. V trimming: 3 bases; J trimming: 1 base; junction bases outside the gene matches: 4. Germline CDR1 is LGHNA and CDR2 is YNFKEQ. CDR3 sequence: CASSQESGGSYEQYF. The CDR3, as DNA: TGTGCCAGCAGCCAGGAAAGCGGGGGGTCCTACGAGCAGTACTTC.

The chain carries TRBV7-8 and TRBJ1-6; 11 positions match TRBD1. Losses at the gene ends were 4 bases for V and 10 bases for J; bases not matched to a gene: 6. The CDR3 runs to 15 residues. CDR1 is SGHVS and CDR2 is FQNEAQ in the germline V gene. In nucleotides, the CDR3 is TGTGCCAGCAGCTCGGACAGGGGGCAGGGATCACCCCTCCACTTT. It codes for CASSSDRGQGSPLHF.

The CDR3: CASSSGNTIYF. The CDR3 DNA is TGCGCCAGCAGCTCAGGAAACACCATATATTTT. The rearrangement joins TRBV5-1 to TRBJ1-3; D gene ambiguous. The CDR3 spans 11 residues. Germline V CDR1 and CDR2: SGHRS, YFSETQ. The V end lost 3 bases, the J end lost 4 bases, and 2 bases lay between the germline ends.

DNA for the CDR3: TGTGCCAGCAGCGTATTACCGGAGGGCGGCCACTACTACGAGCAGTACTTC. Translating gives CASSVLPEGGHYYEQYF. The rearrangement links TRBV7-6 to TRBJ2-7; a weak D match, TRBD2 (6 bases). The V end was cut by 5 bases, the J end by 3 bases, with 23 bases between. The length of the CDR3 is 17 residues. Germline CDR1 SGHVS, CDR2 FNYEAQ.

A word on this clone: This same CDR3 is encoded by further DNA sequences in the sample. The chain is built from TRBV19 and TRBJ1-4, with a tentative D call TRBD1 (5 bases). Germline values: CDR1 LNHDA, CDR2 SQIVND (reference sequence). The CDR3 has 15 amino acids. V lost 4 bases and J lost 0, with 9 bases in between. The CDR3 nucleotides are TGTGCCAGTAGTAGCGGGACGGCAACTAATGAAAAACTGTTTTTT. This codes for CASSSGTATNEKLFF.